This T cell receptor beta chain is drawn from a study of cytomegalovirus exposure and HLA in healthy donors. General study points: In a later analysis, a missense DCLRE1C variant was linked to TCR beta V- and J-gene trimming. Later analysis placed DRB1 highest and HLA-C lowest in TCR association rates, which differed by HLA locus. In a later analysis, 16,951 TCR beta sequences were associated with HLA alleles at 0.05 false discovery rate.

Regarding this clone: Its antigen is currently unknown.

PCR involved 60 Vbeta and 13 Jbeta primers. Profiled with immunoSEQ multiplex PCR; TCRdb holds only in-frame clones, not every one. The table includes a few hundred thousand clones, 80% detected once. The receptor's source is a girl aged 2 to 9 in good health and CMV-seronegative. Material for sequencing was PBMCs.

CDR3 DNA: TGCAGCGTTGAAGATACAGGGCTAGGCAATGAGCAGTTCTTC. Protein: CSVEDTGLGNEQFF. This chain connects TRBV29-1 to TRBJ2-1; tentative D call: TRBD1 (6 bases). Trimming removed 0 bases at V and 6 bases at J, with 12 bases between. This CDR3 comprises 14 residues. The germline gives CDR1 SQVTM, CDR2 ANQGSEA.